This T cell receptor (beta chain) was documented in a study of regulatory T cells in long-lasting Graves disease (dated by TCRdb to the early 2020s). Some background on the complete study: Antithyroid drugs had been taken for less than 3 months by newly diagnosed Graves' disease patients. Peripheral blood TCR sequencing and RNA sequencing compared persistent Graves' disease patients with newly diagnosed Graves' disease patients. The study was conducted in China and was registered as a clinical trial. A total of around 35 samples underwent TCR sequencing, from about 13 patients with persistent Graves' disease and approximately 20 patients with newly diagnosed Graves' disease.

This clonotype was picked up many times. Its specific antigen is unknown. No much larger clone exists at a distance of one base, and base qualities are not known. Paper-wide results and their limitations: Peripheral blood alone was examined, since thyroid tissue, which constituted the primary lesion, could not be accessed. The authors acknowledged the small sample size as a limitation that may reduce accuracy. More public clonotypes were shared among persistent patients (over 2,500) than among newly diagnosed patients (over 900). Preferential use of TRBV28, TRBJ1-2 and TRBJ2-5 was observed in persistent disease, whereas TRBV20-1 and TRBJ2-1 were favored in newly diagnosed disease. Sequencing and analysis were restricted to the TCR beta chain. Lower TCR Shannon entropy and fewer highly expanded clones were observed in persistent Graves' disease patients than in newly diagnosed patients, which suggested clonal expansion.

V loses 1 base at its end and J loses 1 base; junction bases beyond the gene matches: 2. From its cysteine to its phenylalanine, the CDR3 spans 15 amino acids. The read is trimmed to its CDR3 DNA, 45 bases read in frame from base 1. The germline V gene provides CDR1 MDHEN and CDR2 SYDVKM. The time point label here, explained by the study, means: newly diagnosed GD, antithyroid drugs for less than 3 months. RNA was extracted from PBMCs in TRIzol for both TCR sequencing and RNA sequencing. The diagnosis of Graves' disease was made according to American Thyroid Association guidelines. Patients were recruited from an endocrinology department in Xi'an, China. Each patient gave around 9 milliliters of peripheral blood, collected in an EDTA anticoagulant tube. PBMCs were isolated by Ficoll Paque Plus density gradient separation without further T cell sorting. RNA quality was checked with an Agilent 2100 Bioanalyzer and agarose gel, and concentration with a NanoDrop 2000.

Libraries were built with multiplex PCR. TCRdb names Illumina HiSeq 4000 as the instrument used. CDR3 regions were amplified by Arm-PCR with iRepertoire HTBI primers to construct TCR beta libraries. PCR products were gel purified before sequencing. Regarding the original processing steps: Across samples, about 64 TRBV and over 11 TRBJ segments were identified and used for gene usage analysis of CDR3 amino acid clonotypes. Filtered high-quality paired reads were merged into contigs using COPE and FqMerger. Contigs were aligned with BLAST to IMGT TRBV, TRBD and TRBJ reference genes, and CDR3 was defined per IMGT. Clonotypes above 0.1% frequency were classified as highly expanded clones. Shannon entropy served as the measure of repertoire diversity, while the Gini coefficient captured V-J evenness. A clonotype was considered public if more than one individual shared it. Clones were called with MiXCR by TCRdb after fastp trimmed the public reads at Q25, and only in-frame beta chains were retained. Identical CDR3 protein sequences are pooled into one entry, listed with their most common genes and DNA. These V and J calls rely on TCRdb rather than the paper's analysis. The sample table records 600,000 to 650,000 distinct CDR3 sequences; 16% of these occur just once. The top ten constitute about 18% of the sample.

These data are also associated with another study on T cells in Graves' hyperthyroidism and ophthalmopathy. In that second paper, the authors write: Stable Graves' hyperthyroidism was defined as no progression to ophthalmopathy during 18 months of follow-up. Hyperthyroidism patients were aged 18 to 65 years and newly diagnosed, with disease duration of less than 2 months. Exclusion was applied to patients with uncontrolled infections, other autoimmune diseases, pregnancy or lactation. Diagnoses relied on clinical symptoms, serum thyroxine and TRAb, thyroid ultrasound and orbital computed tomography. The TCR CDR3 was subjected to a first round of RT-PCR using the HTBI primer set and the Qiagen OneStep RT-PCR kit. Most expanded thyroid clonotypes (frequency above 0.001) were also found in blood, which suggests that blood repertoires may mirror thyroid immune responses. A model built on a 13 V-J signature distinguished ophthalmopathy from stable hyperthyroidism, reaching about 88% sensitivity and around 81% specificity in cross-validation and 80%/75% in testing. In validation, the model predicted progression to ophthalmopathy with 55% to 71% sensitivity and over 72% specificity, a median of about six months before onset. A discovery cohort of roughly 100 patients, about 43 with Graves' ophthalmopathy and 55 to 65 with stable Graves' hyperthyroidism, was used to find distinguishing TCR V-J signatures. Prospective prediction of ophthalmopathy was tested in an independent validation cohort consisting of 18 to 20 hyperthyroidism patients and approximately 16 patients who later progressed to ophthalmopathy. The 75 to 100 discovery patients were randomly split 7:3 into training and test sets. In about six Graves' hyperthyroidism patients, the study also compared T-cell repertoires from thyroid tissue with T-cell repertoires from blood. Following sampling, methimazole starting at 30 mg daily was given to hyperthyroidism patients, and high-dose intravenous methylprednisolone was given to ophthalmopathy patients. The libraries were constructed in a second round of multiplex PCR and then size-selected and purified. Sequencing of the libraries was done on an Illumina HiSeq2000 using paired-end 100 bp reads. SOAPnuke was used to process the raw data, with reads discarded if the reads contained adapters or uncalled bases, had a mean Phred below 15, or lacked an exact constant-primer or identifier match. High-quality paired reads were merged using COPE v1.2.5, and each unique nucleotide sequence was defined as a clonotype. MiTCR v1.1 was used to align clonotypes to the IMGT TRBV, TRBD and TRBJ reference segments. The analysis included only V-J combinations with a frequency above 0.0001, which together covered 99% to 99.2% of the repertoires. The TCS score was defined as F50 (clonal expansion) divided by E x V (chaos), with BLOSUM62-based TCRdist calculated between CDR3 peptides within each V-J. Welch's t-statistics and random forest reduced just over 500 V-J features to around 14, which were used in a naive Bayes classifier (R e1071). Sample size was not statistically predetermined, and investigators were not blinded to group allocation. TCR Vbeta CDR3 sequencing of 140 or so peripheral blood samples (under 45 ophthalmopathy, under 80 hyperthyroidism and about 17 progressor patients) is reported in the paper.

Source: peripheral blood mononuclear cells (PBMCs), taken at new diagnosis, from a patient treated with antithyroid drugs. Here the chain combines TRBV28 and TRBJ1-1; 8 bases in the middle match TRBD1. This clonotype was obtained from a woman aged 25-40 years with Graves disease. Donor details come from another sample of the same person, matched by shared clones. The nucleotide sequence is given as TGTGCCAGCAGTTTATTCGACAGGGGGAACACTGAAGCTTTCTTT. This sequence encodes CASSLFDRGNTEAFF.